What follows is one T cell receptor beta chain and its context. These data originate in a study of blood T cell repertoires in COVID-19. Study context: Sites in the United States, Italy and Spain provided acute and convalescent COVID-19 samples. PBMCs, B-cell-depleted T cells, or T cells were the source of the cDNA or gDNA that made up the material.

Trimming removed 3 bases at V and 5 bases at J, with 10 bases between. From germline, CDR1 is MNHNS and CDR2 SASEGT. This CDR3 is built from 13 residues. In the original analysis: The authors estimated nucleated cell counts from reference gene primer amplification. Produced via immunoSEQ multiplex PCR; TCRdb's table is partial and in-frame only. V and J calls and clone size are copied from that table; D and trimming were computed from the DNA. The sample yields 60,000 to 70,000 clones, approximately 79% seen once. The V and J genes are TRBV6-1 and TRBJ1-1, with a tentative D call TRBD1 (6 bases). This TCR came from a woman in her seventies with acute or convalescent COVID-19. Sample: peripheral blood. The CDR3 sequence is CASSEQGHTEAFF. The CDR3 coding sequence is TGTGCCAGCAGTGAGCAGGGGCATACTGAAGCTTTCTTT.